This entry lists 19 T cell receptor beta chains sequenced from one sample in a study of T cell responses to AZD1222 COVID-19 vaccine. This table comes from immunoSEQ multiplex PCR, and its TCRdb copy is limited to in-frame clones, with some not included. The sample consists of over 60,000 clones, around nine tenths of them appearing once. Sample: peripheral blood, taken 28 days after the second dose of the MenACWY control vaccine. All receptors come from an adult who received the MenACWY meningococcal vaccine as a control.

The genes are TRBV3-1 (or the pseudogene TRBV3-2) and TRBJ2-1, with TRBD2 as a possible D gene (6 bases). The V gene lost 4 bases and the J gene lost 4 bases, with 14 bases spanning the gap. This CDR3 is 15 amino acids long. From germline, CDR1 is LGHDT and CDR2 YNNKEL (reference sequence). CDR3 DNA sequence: TGTGCCAGCAGCCGAACGGGAGAGGGGTACAATGAGCAGTTCTTC. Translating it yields CASSRTGEGYNEQFF.

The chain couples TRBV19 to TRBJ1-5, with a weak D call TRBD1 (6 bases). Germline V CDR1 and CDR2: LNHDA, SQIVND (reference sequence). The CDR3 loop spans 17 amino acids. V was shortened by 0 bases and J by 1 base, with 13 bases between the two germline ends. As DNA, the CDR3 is TGTGCCAGTAGTATAGATCTGGTGGACAGAAGCAATCAGCCCCAGCATTTT. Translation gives CASSIDLVDRSNQPQHF.

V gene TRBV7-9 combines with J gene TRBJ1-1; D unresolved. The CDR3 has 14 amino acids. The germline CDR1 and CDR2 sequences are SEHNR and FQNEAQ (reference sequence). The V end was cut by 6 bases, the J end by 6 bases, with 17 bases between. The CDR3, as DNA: TGTGCCAGCAGTCTACTAGAAGTGCTTTCTGAAGCTTTCTTT. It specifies CASSLLEVLSEAFF.

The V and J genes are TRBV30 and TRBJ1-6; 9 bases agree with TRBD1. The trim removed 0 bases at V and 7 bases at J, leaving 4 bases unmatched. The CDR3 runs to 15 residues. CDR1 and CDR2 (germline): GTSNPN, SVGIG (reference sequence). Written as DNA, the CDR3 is TGTGCCTGGAGTGTTATTGGGACAGGGAATTCACCCCTCCACTTT. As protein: CAWSVIGTGNSPLHF.

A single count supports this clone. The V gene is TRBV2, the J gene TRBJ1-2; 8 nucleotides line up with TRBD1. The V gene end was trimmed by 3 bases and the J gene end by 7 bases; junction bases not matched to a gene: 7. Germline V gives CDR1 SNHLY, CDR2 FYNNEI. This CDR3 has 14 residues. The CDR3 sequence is CASSDAGGRFGYTF. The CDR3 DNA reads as TGTGCCAGCAGTGACGCAGGGGGCCGGTTTGGCTACACCTTC. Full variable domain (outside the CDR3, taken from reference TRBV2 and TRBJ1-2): EPEVTQTPSHQVTQMGQEVILRCVPISNHLYFYWYRQILGQKVEFLVSFYNNEISEKSEIFDDQFSVERPDGSNFTLKIRSTKLEDSAMYFCASSDAGGRFGYTFGSGTRLTVV.

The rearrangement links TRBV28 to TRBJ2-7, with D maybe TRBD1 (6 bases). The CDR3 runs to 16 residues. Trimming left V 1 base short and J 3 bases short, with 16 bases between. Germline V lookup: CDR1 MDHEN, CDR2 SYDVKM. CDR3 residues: CASSLYSGTPYYEQYF. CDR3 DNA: TGTGCCAGCAGTTTATATTCCGGGACACCATACTACGAGCAGTACTTC.

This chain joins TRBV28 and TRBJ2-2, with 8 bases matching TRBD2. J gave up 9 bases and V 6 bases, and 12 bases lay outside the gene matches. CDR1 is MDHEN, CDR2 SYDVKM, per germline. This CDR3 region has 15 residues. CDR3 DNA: TGTGCCAGCAGCTACAACGCGGGGGGCCGCCGGGAGCTGTTTTTT. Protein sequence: CASSYNAGGRRELFF. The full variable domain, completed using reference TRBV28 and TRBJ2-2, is DVKVTQSSRYLVKRTGEKVFLECVQDMDHENMFWYRQDPGLGLRLIYFSYDVKMKEKGDIPEGYSVSREKKERFSLILESASTNQTSMYLCASSYNAGGRRELFFGEGSRLTVL.

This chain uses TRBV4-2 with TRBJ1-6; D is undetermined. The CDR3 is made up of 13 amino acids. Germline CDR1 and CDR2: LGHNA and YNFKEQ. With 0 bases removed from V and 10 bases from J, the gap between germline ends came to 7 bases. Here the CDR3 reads CASSQEPESPLHF. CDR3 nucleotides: TGTGCCAGCAGCCAAGAGCCGGAATCACCCCTCCACTTT.

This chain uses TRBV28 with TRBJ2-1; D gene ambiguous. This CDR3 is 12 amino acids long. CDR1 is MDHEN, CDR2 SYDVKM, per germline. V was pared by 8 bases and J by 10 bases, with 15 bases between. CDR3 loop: CASQFGKGEQFF. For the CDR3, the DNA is TGTGCCAGCCAATTCGGCAAAGGGGAGCAGTTCTTC.

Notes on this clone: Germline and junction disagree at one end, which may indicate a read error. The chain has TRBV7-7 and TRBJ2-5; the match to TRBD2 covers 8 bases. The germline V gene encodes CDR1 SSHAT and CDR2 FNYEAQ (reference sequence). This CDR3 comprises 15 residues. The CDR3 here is CASSRGASGQETQYF. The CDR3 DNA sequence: TGTGCTAGCAGCCGAGGGGCTAGCGGGCAAGAGACCCAGTACTTC.

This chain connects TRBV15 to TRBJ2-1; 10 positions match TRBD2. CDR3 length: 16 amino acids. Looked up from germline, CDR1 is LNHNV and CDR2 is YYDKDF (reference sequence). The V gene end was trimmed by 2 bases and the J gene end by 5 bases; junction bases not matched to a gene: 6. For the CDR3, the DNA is TGTGCCACCAGCAGATCAGTAGCGGGAGGTCACAATGAGCAGTTCTTC. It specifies CATSRSVAGGHNEQFF.

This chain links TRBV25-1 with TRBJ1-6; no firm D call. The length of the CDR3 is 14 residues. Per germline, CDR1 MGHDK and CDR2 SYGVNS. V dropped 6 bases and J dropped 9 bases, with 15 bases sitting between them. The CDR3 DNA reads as TGTGCCAGCAGCGGAATTTCGGGTTTTTCACCCCTCCACTTT. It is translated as CASSGISGFSPLHF. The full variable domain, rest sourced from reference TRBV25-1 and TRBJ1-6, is EADIYQTPRYLVIGTGKKITLECSQTMGHDKMYWYQQDPGMELHLIHYSYGVNSTEKGDLSSESTVSRIRTEHFPLTLESARPSHTSQYLCASSGISGFSPLHFGNGTRLTVT.

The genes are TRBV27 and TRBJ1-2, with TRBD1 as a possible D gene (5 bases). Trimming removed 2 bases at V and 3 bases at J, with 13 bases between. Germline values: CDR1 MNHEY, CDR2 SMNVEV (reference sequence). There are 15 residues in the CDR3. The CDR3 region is CASSLTGRWDYGYTF. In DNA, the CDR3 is TGTGCCAGCAGTTTAACGGGGCGCTGGGACTATGGCTACACCTTC.

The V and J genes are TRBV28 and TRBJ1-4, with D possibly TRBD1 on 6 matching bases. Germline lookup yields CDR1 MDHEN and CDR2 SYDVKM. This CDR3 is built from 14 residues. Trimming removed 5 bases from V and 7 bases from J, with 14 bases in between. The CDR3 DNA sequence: TGTGCCAGCAGTCCGGGACAAGAACGTGAAAAACTGTTTTTT. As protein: CASSPGQEREKLFF.

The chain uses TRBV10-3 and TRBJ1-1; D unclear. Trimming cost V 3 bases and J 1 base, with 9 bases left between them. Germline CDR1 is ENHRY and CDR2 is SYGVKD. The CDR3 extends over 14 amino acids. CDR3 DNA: TGTGCCATCAGTGATTTAGGGTGGAACACTGAAGCTTTCTTT. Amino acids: CAISDLGWNTEAFF.

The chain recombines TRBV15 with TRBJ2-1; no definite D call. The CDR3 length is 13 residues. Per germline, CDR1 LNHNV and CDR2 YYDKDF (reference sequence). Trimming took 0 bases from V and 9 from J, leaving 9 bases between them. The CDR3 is CATSRDLSAEQFF. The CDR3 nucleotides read TGTGCCACCAGCAGAGATCTGAGCGCTGAGCAGTTCTTC.

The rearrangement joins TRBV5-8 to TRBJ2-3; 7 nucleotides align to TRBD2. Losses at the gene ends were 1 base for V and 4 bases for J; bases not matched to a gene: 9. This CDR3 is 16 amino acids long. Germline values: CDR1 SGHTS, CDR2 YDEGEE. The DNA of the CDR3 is TGTGCCAGCAGCTTGTTTTTTATGGCGGGAGCAGATACGCAGTATTTT. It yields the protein CASSLFFMAGADTQYF.

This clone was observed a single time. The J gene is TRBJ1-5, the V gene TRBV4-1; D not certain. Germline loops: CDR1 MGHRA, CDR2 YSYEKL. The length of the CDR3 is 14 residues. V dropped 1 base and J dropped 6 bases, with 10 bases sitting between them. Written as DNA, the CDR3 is TGCGCCAGCAGCCAAGTGGGGTGGGGTCAGCCCCAGCATTTT. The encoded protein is CASSQVGWGQPQHF.

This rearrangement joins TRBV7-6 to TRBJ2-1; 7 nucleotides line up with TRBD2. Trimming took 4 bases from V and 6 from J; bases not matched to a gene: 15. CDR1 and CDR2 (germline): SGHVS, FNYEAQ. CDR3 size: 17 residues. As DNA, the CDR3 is TGTGCCAGCAGCTCTCTGCTCACAGCGGGACGGGTCAATGAGCAGTTCTTC. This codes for CASSSLLTAGRVNEQFF. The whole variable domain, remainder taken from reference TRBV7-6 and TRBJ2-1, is GAGVSQSPRYKVTKRGQDVALRCDPISGHVSLYWYRQALGQGPEFLTYFNYEAQQDKSGLPNDRFSAERPEGSISTLTIQRTEQRDSAMYRCASSSLLTAGRVNEQFFGPGTRLTVL.